A selection of T cell receptor beta chains follows, all from one sample in a study of prognosis after radiotherapy for stage I lung cancer. TCRdb reanalysed the multiplex PCR reads using MiXCR and keeps one entry per CDR3 protein. The table shows roughly 9,000 distinct CDR3 sequences, with 62% occurring only once. Material: PBMCs, obtained before or after stereotactic body radiation therapy (not recorded which). The source is a donor aged 50 or older with non-small cell lung cancer. CDR3s include the opening cysteine and the closing phenylalanine or tryptophan.

>TRBV27|15|TRBJ2-7
CASSLKGRGVYEQYF
>TRBV27|16|TRBJ2-3
CASSQTTGLSTDTQYF
>TRBV20-1|15|TRBJ2-1
CSARIRGRASDEQFF
>TRBV30|15|TRBJ1-6
CAWSVRAGGDSPLHF
>TRBV27|17|TRBJ2-7
CASSPRGPGQGTYEQYF
>TRBV6-1|17|TRBJ2-7
CASTAGLGLKSSYEQYF
>TRBV27|17|TRBJ2-6
CASRDKGARAGANVLTF
>TRBV27|14|TRBJ2-7
CASRQKRLPYEQYF
>TRBV4-2|16|TRBJ2-1
CASSQTHREGLNEQFF
>TRBV6-2/TRBV6-3|20|TRBJ2-3
CASIALSLTSGRFVADTQYF
>TRBV11-2|15|TRBJ2-1
CASSLVAGRYNEQFF
>TRBV6-9|17|TRBJ1-6
CASSYNLESSYNSPLHF
>TRBV2|17|TRBJ2-1
CASSGRLAGVGDNEQFF
>TRBV11-2|16|TRBJ2-3
CASSLGSGRLTDTQYF
>TRBV19|18|TRBJ2-2
CASTLKSRGRSWTGELFF
>TRBV6-1|12|TRBJ2-2
CASSRSSRELFF
>TRBV5-1|14|TRBJ1-3
CASARGTGGNTIYF
>TRBV5-1|15|TRBJ2-5
CASSLGTGGGETQYF
>TRBV12-3/TRBV12-4|15|TRBJ2-7
CASSETSGGFYEQYF
>TRBV7-3|16|TRBJ1-2
CASSLGGTGGNYGYTF
>TRBV10-2|17|TRBJ1-5
CASSESGTAISNQTQHF
>TRBV4-2|15|TRBJ2-2
CTSSPTQREGGELFF
>TRBV6-2/TRBV6-3|16|TRBJ2-3
CASSLLTGGSEDTQYF
>TRBV2|13|TRBJ2-1
CASTYQALNEQFF
>TRBV3-1|12|TRBJ1-1
CASSRRNTEAFF
>TRBV7-2|15|TRBJ1-1
CASSPPRASNTEAFF